The next 30 T cell receptor beta chains were all read from a single sample in a study of blood T cell repertoires in COVID-19. TCRdb's table, derived via immunoSEQ multiplex PCR, lists solely in-frame clones and lacks some. Of 150,000 to 160,000 clones listed, approximately 83% are singletons. The sample was peripheral blood. The origin of the receptors is an older woman with COVID-19, enrolled during active disease.

The J gene is TRBJ1-5, the V gene TRBV7-2; a possible D gene is TRBD1 (6 bases). Trimming shortened V by 5 bases and J by 7 bases, and 21 bases separated the two germline ends. The CDR3 is 16 amino acids. Germline loops: CDR1 SGHTA, CDR2 FQGNSA. The CDR3 loop is CASSRTAGGAHQPQHF. For the CDR3, the DNA is TGTGCCAGCAGCCGTACCGCGGGGGGGGCACACCAGCCCCAGCATTTT.

The chain has TRBV5-1 and TRBJ2-3; D unclear. The CDR3 length is 15 residues. V shed 0 bases and J shed 0 bases, with 8 bases lying between them. Germline V lookup: CDR1 SGHRS, CDR2 YFSETQ. The CDR3 loop reads CASSLAVQSTDTQYF. The CDR3 nucleotides are TGCGCCAGCAGCTTGGCAGTGCAAAGCACAGATACGCAGTATTTT.

V usage is TRBV3-1 (or the pseudogene TRBV3-2) and J usage is TRBJ2-3; D not certain. Germline loops: CDR1 LGHDT, CDR2 YNNKEL (reference sequence). Trimming took off 0 bases at V and 6 bases at J, with 10 bases between the two ends. The CDR3 totals 14 residues. Written as DNA, the CDR3 is TGTGCCAGCAGCCAAGATCCCCGTCCGGATACGCAGTATTTT. Protein sequence: CASSQDPRPDTQYF.

This chain links TRBV7-8 with TRBJ2-1; 7 bases fit TRBD1. V shed 5 bases and J 7 bases; nucleotides not matched to a gene: 14. The CDR3 has 16 amino acids. The germline CDR1 and CDR2 sequences are SGHVS and FQNEAQ. The CDR3: CASSPRTGQRRNEQFF. The DNA of the CDR3 is TGTGCCAGCAGCCCTAGGACAGGTCAACGAAGGAATGAGCAGTTCTTC.

This chain connects TRBV7-9 to TRBJ2-1, with 8 bases matching TRBD2. The V segment lost 6 bases and the J segment 6 bases; nucleotides outside the gene matches: 10. This CDR3 contains 15 residues. CDR1 and CDR2 (germline): SEHNR, FQNEAQ (reference sequence). In DNA, the CDR3 is TGTGCCAGCAGTATCAGCGGGAGTAACACCAATGAGCAGTTCTTC. It specifies CASSISGSNTNEQFF.

The V and J genes are TRBV19 and TRBJ2-7; a weak D match, TRBD2 (5 bases). The CDR3 is 18 amino acids. The V end was cut by 7 bases, the J end by 0 bases, with 25 bases between. Germline values: CDR1 LNHDA, CDR2 SQIVND (reference sequence). The DNA for the CDR3 is TGTGCCAGTAAGGCTGACGGATCGGGGTTAAAGGGCTCCTACGAGCAGTACTTC. The encoded protein is CASKADGSGLKGSYEQYF.

This rearrangement joins TRBV5-1 to TRBJ1-1, with D tentatively TRBD1 (6 bases). The germline V and J ends were trimmed by 0 bases and 1 base, with 7 bases remaining between them. This CDR3 region has 14 residues. Germline values: CDR1 SGHRS, CDR2 YFSETQ. The CDR3 loop reads CASSLGQANTEAFF. CDR3 DNA: TGCGCCAGCAGCTTGGGACAGGCGAACACTGAAGCTTTCTTT. The full variable domain, rest sourced from reference TRBV5-1 and TRBJ1-1, is KAGVTQTPRYLIKTRGQQVTLSCSPISGHRSVSWYQQTPGQGLQFLFEYFSETQRNKGNFPGRFSGRQFSNSRSEMNVSTLELGDSALYLCASSLGQANTEAFFGQGTRLTVV.

The rearrangement uses TRBV24-1 and TRBJ2-2; 7 bases agree with TRBD1. CDR3 length equals 16 residues. J lost 2 bases, V lost 7 bases, and 9 bases had no gene match. In germline, CDR1 is KGHDR, CDR2 SFDVKD. CDR3 sequence: CATRGPGTVNTGELFF. In nucleotides, the CDR3 is TGTGCCACCAGGGGACCCGGGACAGTAAACACCGGGGAGCTGTTTTTT.

This clone was observed a few times. This chain connects TRBV19 to TRBJ1-4, with D perhaps matching TRBD1 (5 bases). Per the germline V gene, CDR1 is LNHDA and CDR2 is SQIVND (reference sequence). V was pared by 4 bases and J by 0 bases, with 12 bases between. The CDR3 consists of 16 residues. This CDR3 reads CASSTPARATNEKLFF. For the CDR3, the DNA is TGTGCCAGTAGTACTCCCGCCAGGGCAACTAATGAAAAACTGTTTTTT.

The V gene is TRBV9, the J gene TRBJ1-2; D call uncertain. The V and J ends lost 0 bases and 2 bases respectively, with 8 bases between them. The CDR3 runs to 14 residues. CDR1 is SGDLS, CDR2 YYNGEE, per germline. CDR3 in DNA: TGTGCCAGCAGCGTAGGTCTACAGAACTATGGCTACACCTTC. Encoded protein: CASSVGLQNYGYTF.

In regard to this clone: Germline is not matched at one junction end, which may reflect a read error. V gene TRBV7-7 combines with J gene TRBJ2-5; TRBD2 aligns across 8 bases. CDR3 length: 17 amino acids. Germline loops: CDR1 SSHAT, CDR2 FNYEAQ (reference sequence). The CDR3 spells CASSFGRAFTRGETQYF. CDR3 coding DNA: TGTGCTAGCAGCTTCGGGAGGGCCTTCACGCGGGGAGAGACCCAGTACTTC. The full variable domain, rest sourced from reference TRBV7-7 and TRBJ2-5, is GAGVSQSPRYKVTKRGQDVTLRCDPISSHATLYWYQQALGQGPEFLTYFNYEAQPDKSGLPSDRFSAERPEGSISTLTIQRTEQRDSAMYRCASSFGRAFTRGETQYFGPGTRLLVL.

The J gene is TRBJ1-2, the V gene TRBV18, with 7 bases fitting TRBD1. J gave up 2 bases and V 4 bases, and 4 bases lay outside the gene matches. Germline-derived CDR1 and CDR2 are KGHSH and LQKENI. CDR3 length: 14 amino acids. CDR3 DNA sequence: TGTGCCAGCTCACTGGGACAGAGCAACTATGGCTACACCTTC. Its translation: CASSLGQSNYGYTF.

V usage is TRBV5-8 and J usage is TRBJ2-2; 10 bases agree with TRBD2. The V gene's germline CDR1 is SGHTS and CDR2 YDEGEE. V gave up 3 bases and J gave up 1 base; unmatched junction bases: 3. This CDR3 contains 16 residues. The CDR3 sequence: CASSYRTSGNTGELFF. The CDR3 bases are TGTGCCAGCAGCTACCGGACTAGCGGGAACACCGGGGAGCTGTTTTTT.

The chain couples TRBV5-4 to TRBJ2-1; D is unclear. Trimming shortened V by 1 base and J by 0 bases, and 5 bases separated the two germline ends. Germline assignment: CDR1 SGHNT and CDR2 YYREEE (reference sequence). The CDR3 runs 14 residues. CDR3 region: CASSLPSSYNEQFF. The CDR3 DNA reads TGTGCCAGCAGCTTGCCATCCTCCTACAATGAGCAGTTCTTC.

The chain employs TRBV6-6 and TRBJ1-3; TRBD1 is a possible D gene (6 bases). Germline V gene sequence: CDR1 MNHNY, CDR2 SVGAGI (reference sequence). The CDR3 covers 15 residues. Between the trimmed V and J ends, which lost 8 bases and 0 bases, there was a span of 14 bases. CDR3 region: CASGQGPVSGNTIYF. CDR3 nucleotides: TGTGCCAGCGGGCAGGGGCCTGTCTCTGGAAACACCATATATTTT.

This clone was seen only a few times. The J gene is TRBJ1-4, the V gene TRBV27; tentatively, D is TRBD1 (5 bases). V lost 4 bases and J 8 bases, leaving 14 bases between the germline ends. Germline lookup yields CDR1 MNHEY and CDR2 SMNVEV (reference sequence). CDR3 length: 14 amino acids. The chain's CDR3 is CASSSMAGQEKLFF. DNA of the CDR3: TGTGCCAGCAGTTCCATGGCAGGGCAAGAAAAACTGTTTTTT.

The gene calls are TRBV5-1 and TRBJ2-1, with a weak D call TRBD2 (6 bases). The germline gives CDR1 SGHRS, CDR2 YFSETQ. The CDR3 is 17 amino acids. V dropped 2 bases and J dropped 4 bases, with 19 bases sitting between them. The CDR3 protein is CASSFMPEGRFYNEQFF. The CDR3 DNA reads as TGCGCCAGCAGCTTTATGCCAGAGGGGAGGTTTTACAATGAGCAGTTCTTC.

This chain links TRBV29-1 with TRBJ1-3; 7 nucleotides match TRBD1. This CDR3 has 14 residues. V lost 6 bases to trimming and J lost 4 bases; unmatched junction nucleotides: 9. CDR1 is SQVTM, CDR2 ANQGSEA, per germline. The CDR3: CSVLTGLSGNTIYF. CDR3 in DNA: TGCAGCGTCCTGACAGGGTTATCCGGAAACACCATATATTTT.

This clone turned up a few times. The chain carries TRBV7-9 and TRBJ1-6; the match to TRBD1 covers 8 bases. The junction had 2 bases not matched to a gene; V was cut back by 3 bases and J by 10 bases. Germline lookup yields CDR1 SEHNR and CDR2 FQNEAQ (reference sequence). The CDR3 length is 13 residues. The CDR3 spells CASSFQGASPLHF. The CDR3 nucleotides are TGTGCCAGCAGCTTTCAGGGGGCCTCACCCCTCCACTTT.

The chain recombines TRBV5-1 with TRBJ1-1; D gene uncertain. The CDR3 loop spans 14 amino acids. The V end was cut by 0 bases, the J end by 4 bases, with 10 bases between. Looked up from germline, CDR1 is SGHRS and CDR2 is YFSETQ. This chain's CDR3 is CASSLVAGSTEAFF. The CDR3 nucleotides are TGCGCCAGCAGCTTGGTTGCGGGTTCCACTGAAGCTTTCTTT.

The V call is TRBV9, the J call TRBJ1-2; no reliable D call. The CDR3 is made up of 12 amino acids. Trimming took off 3 bases at V and 3 bases at J, with 6 bases between the two ends. Germline CDR1 and CDR2: SGDLS and YYNGEE. The CDR3 reads CASSAGYYGYTF. The CDR3 region has the DNA TGTGCCAGCAGCGCAGGATACTATGGCTACACCTTC.

The chain couples TRBV6-5 to TRBJ1-6, with 8 bases fitting TRBD1. The CDR3 has 16 amino acids. The V and J ends lost 0 bases and 10 bases, in that order; junction bases with no gene match: 8. The germline CDR1 and CDR2 sequences are MNHEY and SVGAGI. This chain's CDR3 is CASSYSGTTGGSPLHF. The CDR3 nucleotides read TGTGCCAGCAGTTACTCCGGGACTACAGGGGGATCACCCCTCCACTTT.

The rearrangement links TRBV24-1 to TRBJ1-2; D uncertain. The CDR3 has 11 residues. Germline values: CDR1 KGHDR, CDR2 SFDVKD. V lost 4 bases and J 5 bases, leaving 4 bases between the germline ends. DNA for the CDR3: TGTGCCACCAGTGACCTATATGGCTACACCTTC. Translation: CATSDLYGYTF.

This clone was seen a few times. This chain uses TRBV7-2 with TRBJ1-5; possible D gene TRBD1, 5 bases. Trimming shortened V by 5 bases and J by 2 bases, and 10 bases separated the two germline ends. The CDR3 extends over 14 amino acids. CDR1 and CDR2 from the germline V gene are SGHTA and FQGNSA. CDR3 sequence (DNA): TGTGCCAGCAGCGGCAGGGTGGGCAATCAGCCCCAGCATTTT. Amino acid sequence: CASSGRVGNQPQHF.

The V call is TRBV7-2, the J call TRBJ1-6; no clear D. CDR3 length equals 15 residues. V was trimmed by 0 bases and J by 10 bases, leaving 13 bases between them. CDR1 and CDR2 (germline): SGHTA, FQGNSA. CDR3 loop: CASSLAAGYRSPLHF. The CDR3 coding sequence is TGTGCCAGCAGCTTAGCAGCGGGTTATCGATCACCCCTCCACTTT.

This clone occurred a few times. The gene calls are TRBV7-9 and TRBJ1-5; 7 bases are shared with TRBD1. V trimming: 4 bases; J trimming: 7 bases; junction bases outside the gene matches: 7. Germline CDR1 is SEHNR and CDR2 is FQNEAQ (reference sequence). This CDR3 region has 14 residues. CDR3 DNA: TGTGCCAGCAGCTCACGACAGGGAGGCCAGCCCCAGCATTTT. Residues: CASSSRQGGQPQHF. The entire variable domain, with the rest obtained from reference TRBV7-9 and TRBJ1-5, is as follows: DTGVSQNPRHKITKRGQNVTFRCDPISEHNRLYWYRQTLGQGPEFLTYFQNEAQLEKSRLLSDRFSAERPKGSFSTLEIQRTEQGDSAMYLCASSSRQGGQPQHFGDGTRLSIL.

This clone was seen more than once but under ten times. V is TRBV19 and J is TRBJ1-2; no clear D. From germline, CDR1 is LNHDA and CDR2 SQIVND (reference sequence). The CDR3 totals 12 residues. With 6 bases removed from V and 4 bases from J, the gap between germline ends came to 9 bases. CDR3 in amino acids: CASRGQTYGYTF. For the CDR3, the DNA is TGTGCCAGTAGGGGCCAGACCTATGGCTACACCTTC.

The chain uses TRBV7-9 and TRBJ1-2, with a weak D call TRBD1 (5 bases). The germline CDR1 and CDR2 sequences are SEHNR and FQNEAQ (reference sequence). With 5 bases removed from V and 4 bases from J, the gap between germline ends came to 8 bases. The CDR3 is made up of 12 amino acids. CDR3 nucleotide sequence: TGTGCCAGCAGCGCAGACAGCTATGGCTACACCTTC. Translating gives CASSADSYGYTF.

This chain uses TRBV19 with TRBJ2-2; 8 bases agree with TRBD1. The CDR3 runs to 14 residues. V trimming: 8 bases; J trimming: 1 base; junction bases outside the gene matches: 3. Germline CDR1 is LNHDA and CDR2 is SQIVND (reference sequence). CDR3 coding DNA: TGTGCCAGTCACAGGGGGAGGAACACCGGGGAGCTGTTTTTT. This sequence encodes CASHRGRNTGELFF. The full variable domain, in which reference TRBV19 and TRBJ2-2 provide the parts outside the CDR3, is DGGITQSPKYLFRKEGQNVTLSCEQNLNHDAMYWYRQDPGQGLRLIYYSQIVNDFQKGDIAEGYSVSREKKESFPLTVTSAQKNPTAFYLCASHRGRNTGELFFGEGSRLTVL.

A few counts support this clone. The chain is built from TRBV19 and TRBJ2-7, with TRBD2 identical over 8 bases. The germline CDR1 and CDR2 sequences are LNHDA and SQIVND (reference sequence). V was clipped by 5 bases and J by 5 bases; unmatched bases: 8. This CDR3 spans 14 amino acids. The CDR3 spells CASSSAGGSNEQYF. In nucleotides, the CDR3 is TGTGCCAGTAGTTCTGCGGGAGGCAGCAACGAGCAGTACTTC.